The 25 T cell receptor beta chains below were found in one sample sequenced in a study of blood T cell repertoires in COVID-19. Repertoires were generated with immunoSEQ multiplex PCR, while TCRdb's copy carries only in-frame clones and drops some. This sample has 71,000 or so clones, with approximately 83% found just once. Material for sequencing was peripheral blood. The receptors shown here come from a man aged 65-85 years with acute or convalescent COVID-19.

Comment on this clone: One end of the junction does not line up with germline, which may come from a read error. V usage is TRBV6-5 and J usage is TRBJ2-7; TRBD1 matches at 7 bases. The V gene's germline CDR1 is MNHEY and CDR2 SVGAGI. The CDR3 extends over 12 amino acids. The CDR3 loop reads CASSYSGTGQHF. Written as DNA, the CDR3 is TGTGCCAGCAGTTACTCCGGGACGGGACAGCACTTC.

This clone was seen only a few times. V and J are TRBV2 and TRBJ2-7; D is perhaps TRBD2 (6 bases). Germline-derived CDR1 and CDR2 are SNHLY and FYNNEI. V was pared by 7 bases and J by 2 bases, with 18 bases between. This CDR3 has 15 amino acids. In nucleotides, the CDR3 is TGTGCCAGCACAGAAAGCGGGCCAATGGCCTACGAGCAGTACTTC. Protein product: CASTESGPMAYEQYF.

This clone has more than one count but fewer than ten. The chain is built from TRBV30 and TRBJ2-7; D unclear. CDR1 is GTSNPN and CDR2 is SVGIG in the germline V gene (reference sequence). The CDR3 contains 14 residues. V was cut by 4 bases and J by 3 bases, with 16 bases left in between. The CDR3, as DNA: TGTGCCTGGACTAATGGGCAGGCCTACTACGAGCAGTACTTC. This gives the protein CAWTNGQAYYEQYF. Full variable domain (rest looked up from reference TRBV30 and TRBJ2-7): SQTIHQWPATLVQPVGSPLSLECTVEGTSNPNLYWYRQAAGRGLQLLFYSVGIGQISSEVPQNLSASRPQDRQFILSSKKLLLSDSGFYLCAWTNGQAYYEQYFGPGTRLTVT.

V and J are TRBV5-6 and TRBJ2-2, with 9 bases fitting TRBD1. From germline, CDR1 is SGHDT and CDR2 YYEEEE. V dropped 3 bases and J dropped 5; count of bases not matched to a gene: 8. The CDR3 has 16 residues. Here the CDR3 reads CASSSLRQGVTGELFF. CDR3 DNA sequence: TGTGCCAGCAGCTCCTTAAGACAGGGGGTAACCGGGGAGCTGTTTTTT.

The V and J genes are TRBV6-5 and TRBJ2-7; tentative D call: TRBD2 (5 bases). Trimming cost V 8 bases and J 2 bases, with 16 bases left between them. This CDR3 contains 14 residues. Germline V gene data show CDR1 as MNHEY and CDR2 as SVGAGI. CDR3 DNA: TGTGCCAGCGAAAAAGAGGGATTTACCTACGAGCAGTACTTC. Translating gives CASEKEGFTYEQYF.

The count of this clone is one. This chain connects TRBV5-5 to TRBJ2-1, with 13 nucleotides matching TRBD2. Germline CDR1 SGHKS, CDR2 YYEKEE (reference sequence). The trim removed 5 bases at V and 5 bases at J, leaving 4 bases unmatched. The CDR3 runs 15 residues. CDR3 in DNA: TGTGCCAGCAGGCAGACTAGCGGGAGGAACAATGAGCAGTTCTTC. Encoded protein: CASRQTSGRNNEQFF.

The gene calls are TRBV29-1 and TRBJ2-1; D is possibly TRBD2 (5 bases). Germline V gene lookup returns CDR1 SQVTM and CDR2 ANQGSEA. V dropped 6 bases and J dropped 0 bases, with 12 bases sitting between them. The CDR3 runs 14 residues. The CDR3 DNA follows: TGCAGCGTACGGACTTGGGGCTCCTACAATGAGCAGTTCTTC. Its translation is CSVRTWGSYNEQFF.

The CDR3 loop reads CASRRQGASGANVLTF. CDR3 nucleotide sequence: TGTGCCAGCAGACGGCAGGGGGCTTCGGGGGCCAACGTCCTGACTTTC. The chain joins TRBV7-2 to TRBJ2-6; 8 nucleotides agree with TRBD1. Germline CDR1 SGHTA, CDR2 FQGNSA. V trimming: 6 bases; J trimming: 4 bases; junction bases outside the gene matches: 8. CDR3 length: 16 residues.

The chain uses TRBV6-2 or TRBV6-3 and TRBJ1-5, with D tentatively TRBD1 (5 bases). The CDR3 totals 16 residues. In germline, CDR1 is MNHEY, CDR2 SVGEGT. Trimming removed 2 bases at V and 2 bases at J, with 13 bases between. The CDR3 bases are TGTGCCAGCAGTTACCCTGGTGCGGGGGGCAATCAGCCCCAGCATTTT. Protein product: CASSYPGAGGNQPQHF.

DNA of the CDR3: TGTGCCAGCAGCATCCGGGACAGCTACAATGAGCAGTTCTTC. Encoded protein: CASSIRDSYNEQFF. The chain is built from TRBV11-1 and TRBJ2-1; 7 bases fit TRBD1. Germline values: CDR1 SGHAT, CDR2 FQDESV (reference sequence). The length of the CDR3 is 14 residues. Trimming cost V 5 bases and J 3 bases; bases outside gene matches: 4.

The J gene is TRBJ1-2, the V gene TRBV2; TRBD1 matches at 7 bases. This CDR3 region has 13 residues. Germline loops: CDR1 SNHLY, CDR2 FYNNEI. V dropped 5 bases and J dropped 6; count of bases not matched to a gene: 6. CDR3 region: CASSQKGADGYTF. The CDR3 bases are TGTGCCAGCAGTCAAAAGGGGGCGGATGGCTACACCTTC.

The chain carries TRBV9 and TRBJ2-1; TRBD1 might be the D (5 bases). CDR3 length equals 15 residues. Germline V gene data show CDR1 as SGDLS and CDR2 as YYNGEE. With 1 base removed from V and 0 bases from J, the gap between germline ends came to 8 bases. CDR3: CASSVTDSSYNEQFF. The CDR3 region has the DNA TGTGCCAGCAGCGTAACCGACAGCTCCTACAATGAGCAGTTCTTC. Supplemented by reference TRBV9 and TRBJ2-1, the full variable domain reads DSGVTQTPKHLITATGQRVTLRCSPRSGDLSVYWYQQSLDQGLQFLIQYYNGEERAKGNILERFSAQQFPDLHSELNLSSLELGDSALYFCASSVTDSSYNEQFFGPGTRLTVL.

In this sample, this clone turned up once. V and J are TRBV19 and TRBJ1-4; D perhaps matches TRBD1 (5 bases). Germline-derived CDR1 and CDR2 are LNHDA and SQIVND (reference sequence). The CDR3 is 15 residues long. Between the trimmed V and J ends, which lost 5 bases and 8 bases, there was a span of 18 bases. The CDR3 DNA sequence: TGTGCCAGTAGTCTCCTCTTGGGAGGGGAGGAAAAACTGTTTTTT. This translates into CASSLLLGGEEKLFF.

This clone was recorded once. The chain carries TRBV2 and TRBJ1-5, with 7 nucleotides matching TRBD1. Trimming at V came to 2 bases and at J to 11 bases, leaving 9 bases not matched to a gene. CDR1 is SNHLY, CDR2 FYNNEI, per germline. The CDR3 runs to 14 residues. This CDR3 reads CASSETGTDQAQHF. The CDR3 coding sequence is TGTGCCAGCAGTGAAACAGGGACAGACCAGGCCCAGCATTTT.

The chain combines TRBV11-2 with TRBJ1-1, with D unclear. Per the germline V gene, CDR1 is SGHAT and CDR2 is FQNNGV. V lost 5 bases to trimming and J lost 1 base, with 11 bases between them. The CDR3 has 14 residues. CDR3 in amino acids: CASSQGRTNTEAFF. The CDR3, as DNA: TGTGCCAGCAGCCAAGGGAGGACGAACACTGAAGCTTTCTTT.

CDR3 coding DNA: TGTGCCACCAGCTCGCAGAGAGGGCTTGCGCAGTTCTTC. Protein: CATSSQRGLAQFF. The chain uses TRBV15 and TRBJ2-1, with a possible D match to TRBD2 (5 bases). The CDR3 runs to 13 residues. V was clipped by 5 bases and J by 12 bases, with 17 bases between them. Germline V gene data show CDR1 as LNHNV and CDR2 as YYDKDF (reference sequence).

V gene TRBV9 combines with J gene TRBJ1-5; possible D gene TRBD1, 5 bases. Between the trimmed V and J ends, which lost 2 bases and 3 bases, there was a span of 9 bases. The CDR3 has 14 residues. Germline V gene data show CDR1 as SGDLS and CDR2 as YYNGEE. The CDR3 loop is CASSVGGNNQPQHF. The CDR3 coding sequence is TGTGCCAGCAGCGTGGGGGGAAACAATCAGCCCCAGCATTTT.

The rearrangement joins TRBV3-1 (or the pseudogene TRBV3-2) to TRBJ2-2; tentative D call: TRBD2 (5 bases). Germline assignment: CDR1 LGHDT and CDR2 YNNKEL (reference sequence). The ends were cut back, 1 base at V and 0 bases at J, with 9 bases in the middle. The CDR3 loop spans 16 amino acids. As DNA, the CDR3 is TGTGCCAGCAGCCAAGGTGTCGGGACGAACACCGGGGAGCTGTTTTTT. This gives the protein CASSQGVGTNTGELFF.

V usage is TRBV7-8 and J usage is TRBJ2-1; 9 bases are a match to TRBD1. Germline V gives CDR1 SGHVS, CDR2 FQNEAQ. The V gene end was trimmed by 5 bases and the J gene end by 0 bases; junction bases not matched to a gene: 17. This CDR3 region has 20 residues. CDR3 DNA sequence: TGTGCCAGCAGCCCCCGCATGGCCGACAGGGGGTTAAGCTCCTACAATGAGCAGTTCTTC. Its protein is CASSPRMADRGLSSYNEQFF.

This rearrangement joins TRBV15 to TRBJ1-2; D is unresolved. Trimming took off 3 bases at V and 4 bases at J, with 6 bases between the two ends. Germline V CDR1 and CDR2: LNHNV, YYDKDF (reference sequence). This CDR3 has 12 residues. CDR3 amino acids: CATSSGSYGYTF. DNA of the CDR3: TGTGCCACCAGCAGTGGCTCCTATGGCTACACCTTC. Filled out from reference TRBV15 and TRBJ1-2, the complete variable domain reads DAMVIQNPRYQVTQFGKPVTLSCSQTLNHNVMYWYQQKSSQAPKLLFHYYDKDFNNEADTPDNFQSRRPNTSFCFLDIRSPGLGDTAMYLCATSSGSYGYTFGSGTRLTVV.

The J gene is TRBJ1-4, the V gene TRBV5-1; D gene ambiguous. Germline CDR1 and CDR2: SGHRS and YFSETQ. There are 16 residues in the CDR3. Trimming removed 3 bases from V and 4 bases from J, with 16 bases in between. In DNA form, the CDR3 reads TGCGCCAGCAGCTCCACCCCAGAGGGAATTAATGAAAAACTGTTTTTT. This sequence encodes CASSSTPEGINEKLFF. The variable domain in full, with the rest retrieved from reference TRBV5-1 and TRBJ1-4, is KAGVTQTPRYLIKTRGQQVTLSCSPISGHRSVSWYQQTPGQGLQFLFEYFSETQRNKGNFPGRFSGRQFSNSRSEMNVSTLELGDSALYLCASSSTPEGINEKLFFGSGTQLSVL.

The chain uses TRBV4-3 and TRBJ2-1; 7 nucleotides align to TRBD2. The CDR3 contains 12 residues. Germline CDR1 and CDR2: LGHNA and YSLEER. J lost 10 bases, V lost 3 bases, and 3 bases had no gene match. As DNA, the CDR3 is TGCGCCAGCAGCCAGGGACTACAAGAGCAGTTCTTC. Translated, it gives CASSQGLQEQFF.

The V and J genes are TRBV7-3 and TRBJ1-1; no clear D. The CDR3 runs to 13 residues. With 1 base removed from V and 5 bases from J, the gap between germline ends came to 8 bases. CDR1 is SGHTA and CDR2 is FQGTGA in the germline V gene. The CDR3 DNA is TGTGCCAGCAGCTTAAGTGAACTTACTGAAGCTTTCTTT. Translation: CASSLSELTEAFF.

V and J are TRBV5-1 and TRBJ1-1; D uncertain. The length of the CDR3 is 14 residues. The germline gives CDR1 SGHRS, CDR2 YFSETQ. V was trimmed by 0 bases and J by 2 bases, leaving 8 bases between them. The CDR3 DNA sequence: TGCGCCAGCAGCTTGGCCTCGGGTAACACTGAAGCTTTCTTT. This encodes CASSLASGNTEAFF.

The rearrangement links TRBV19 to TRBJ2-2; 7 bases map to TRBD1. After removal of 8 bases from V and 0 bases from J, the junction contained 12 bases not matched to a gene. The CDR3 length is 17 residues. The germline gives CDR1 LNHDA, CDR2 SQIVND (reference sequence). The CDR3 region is CASFPTGAVPNTGELFF. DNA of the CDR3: TGTGCCAGTTTTCCTACAGGGGCCGTTCCGAACACCGGGGAGCTGTTTTTT.